Shown below are 18 T cell receptor beta chains from a single sample sequenced in a study of PD-L1 blockade in urothelial cancer. The assay was immunoSEQ multiplex PCR, and TCRdb's table has in-frame clones only and misses some. The sample lists about 81,000 clones, over 90% seen once, with approximately 9% in the top ten. The material was PBMCs, obtained around atezolizumab (anti-PD-L1) treatment. These receptors were obtained from a man aged 55 to 70 with urothelial cancer.

The gene calls are TRBV7-9 and TRBJ2-1; the match to TRBD2 covers 7 bases. The CDR3 contains 14 residues. Germline CDR1 is SEHNR and CDR2 is FQNEAQ (reference sequence). J was trimmed by 4 bases and V by 7 bases; bases with no gene match: 7. DNA of the CDR3: TGTGCCAGCAACCCAAGCGGGAAGTACAATGAGCAGTTCTTC. Its translation: CASNPSGKYNEQFF. Filled out from reference TRBV7-9 and TRBJ2-1, the complete variable domain reads DTGVSQNPRHKITKRGQNVTFRCDPISEHNRLYWYRQTLGQGPEFLTYFQNEAQLEKSRLLSDRFSAERPKGSFSTLEIQRTEQGDSAMYLCASNPSGKYNEQFFGPGTRLTVL.

A word on this clone: One end of the junction does not line up with germline, which may come from a read error. The gene calls are TRBV18 and TRBJ1-4, with D possibly TRBD1 on 5 matching bases. The CDR3 contains 14 residues. Germline-derived CDR1 and CDR2 are KGHSH and LQKENI. The CDR3 protein is CASSPGRGNEKLFF. For the CDR3, the DNA is TGTGCCAGCTCACCCGGACGGGGGAATGAAAAGCTGTTTTTT. Full variable domain (outside the CDR3, taken from reference TRBV18 and TRBJ1-4): NAGVMQNPRHLVRRRGQEARLRCSPMKGHSHVYWYRQLPEEGLKFMVYLQKENIIDESGMPKERFSAEFPKEGPSILRIQQVVRGDSAAYFCASSPGRGNEKLFFGSGTQLSVL.

The rearrangement uses TRBV5-4 and TRBJ2-2; TRBD2 matches at 11 bases. CDR3 size: 16 residues. V lost 0 bases, J lost 4 bases, and 2 bases stayed unmatched. CDR1 is SGHNT and CDR2 is YYREEE in the germline V gene (reference sequence). The CDR3 spells CASSLAGTSGTGELFF. DNA of the CDR3: TGTGCCAGCAGCTTGGCTGGGACTAGCGGCACCGGGGAGCTGTTTTTT.

V gene TRBV2 combines with J gene TRBJ2-5; 11 nucleotides align to TRBD1. V lost 7 bases, J lost 4 bases, and 2 bases stayed unmatched. This CDR3 spans 13 amino acids. In germline, CDR1 is SNHLY, CDR2 FYNNEI. The CDR3 spells CASIGTGGETQYF. Here the CDR3 DNA reads TGTGCCAGCATAGGGACAGGGGGAGAGACCCAGTACTTC. The full variable domain, rest sourced from reference TRBV2 and TRBJ2-5, is EPEVTQTPSHQVTQMGQEVILRCVPISNHLYFYWYRQILGQKVEFLVSFYNNEISEKSEIFDDQFSVERPDGSNFTLKIRSTKLEDSAMYFCASIGTGGETQYFGPGTRLLVL.

This clone was picked up one time. The chain uses TRBV5-4 and TRBJ2-5, with 7 bases identical to TRBD2. With 0 bases clipped from V and 1 base from J, the junction kept 3 bases outside the gene matches. The CDR3 has 15 amino acids. Germline V gives CDR1 SGHNT, CDR2 YYREEE (reference sequence). The CDR3 region has the DNA TGTGCCAGCAGCTTGGGAGCGGGGCCCCAAGAGACCCAGTACTTC. This translates into CASSLGAGPQETQYF. Full variable domain (rest looked up from reference TRBV5-4 and TRBJ2-5): ETGVTQSPTHLIKTRGQQVTLRCSSQSGHNTVSWYQQALGQGPQFIFQYYREEENGRGNFPPRFSGLQFPNYSSELNVNALELDDSALYLCASSLGAGPQETQYFGPGTRLLVL.

V is TRBV30 and J is TRBJ2-7; TRBD1 is a possible D gene (6 bases). The CDR3 length is 13 residues. V was trimmed by 2 bases and J by 4 bases, leaving 12 bases between them. From germline, CDR1 is GTSNPN and CDR2 SVGIG (reference sequence). CDR3 loop: CAWSFSGAYEQYF. The CDR3 DNA is TGTGCCTGGAGTTTTTCAGGGGCTTACGAGCAGTACTTC.

The chain couples TRBV9 to TRBJ2-2, with 7 nucleotides matching TRBD1. V was clipped by 4 bases and J by 5 bases; unmatched bases: 5. The CDR3 runs to 14 residues. Germline CDR1 reads SGDLS; CDR2 reads YYNGEE. CDR3 protein: CASSKRQGTGELFF. For the CDR3, the DNA is TGTGCCAGCAGCAAGCGACAGGGTACCGGGGAGCTGTTTTTT.

V usage is TRBV18 and J usage is TRBJ1-1; D gene ambiguous. The CDR3 extends over 14 amino acids. V was cut by 0 bases and J by 5 bases, with 10 bases left in between. The V gene's germline CDR1 is KGHSH and CDR2 LQKENI. The CDR3 DNA reads as TGTGCCAGCTCACCACCGGCGGATCGGACTGAAGCTTTCTTT. Translated, it gives CASSPPADRTEAFF.

The chain joins TRBV14 to TRBJ2-7, with TRBD2 as a possible D gene (7 bases). The CDR3 totals 14 residues. Per the germline V gene, CDR1 is SGHDN and CDR2 is FVKESK. Between the trimmed V and J ends, which lost 2 bases and 7 bases, there was a span of 15 bases. CDR3 amino acids: CASSQIRGAGEQYF. The CDR3 bases are TGTGCCAGCAGCCAAATCCGGGGGGCGGGTGAGCAGTACTTC.

The V call is TRBV2, the J call TRBJ2-7; 8 bases map to TRBD2. This CDR3 is 14 amino acids long. Unmatched junction bases numbered 8, after V lost 6 bases and J lost 4 bases. From germline, CDR1 is SNHLY and CDR2 FYNNEI. CDR3 DNA sequence: TGTGCCAGCAGGCCGGGACTAGGATCTTACGAGCAGTACTTC. It is translated as CASRPGLGSYEQYF. Based on the CDR3 plus reference TRBV2 and TRBJ2-7, the full variable domain is EPEVTQTPSHQVTQMGQEVILRCVPISNHLYFYWYRQILGQKVEFLVSFYNNEISEKSEIFDDQFSVERPDGSNFTLKIRSTKLEDSAMYFCASRPGLGSYEQYFGPGTRLTVT.

V usage is TRBV6-5 and J usage is TRBJ2-7; D is uncertain. The germline gives CDR1 MNHEY, CDR2 SVGAGI. This CDR3 is 14 amino acids long. The V and J ends lost 7 bases and 2 bases respectively, with 15 bases between them. For the CDR3, the DNA is TGTGCCAGCAAAAAGCTTATATCTACCTACGAGCAGTACTTC. This sequence encodes CASKKLISTYEQYF.

The CDR3 sequence is CASSYQARNTEAFF. For the CDR3, the DNA is TGTGCCAGCAGTTACCAGGCCCGTAACACTGAAGCTTTCTTT. The V call is TRBV6-5, the J call TRBJ1-1; no clear D. This CDR3 is 14 amino acids long. The germline V gene has CDR1 MNHEY and CDR2 SVGAGI. V was pared by 2 bases and J by 2 bases, with 9 bases between.

This rearrangement joins TRBV19 to TRBJ2-1; 7 bases match TRBD2. Germline CDR1 LNHDA, CDR2 SQIVND (reference sequence). CDR3 length equals 12 residues. Trimming took 5 bases from V and 9 from J; bases not matched to a gene: 4. The CDR3 coding sequence is TGTGCCAGTAGTCCAAGCGGGGCTGAGCAGTTCTTC. This sequence encodes CASSPSGAEQFF. Full variable domain (missing parts from reference TRBV19 and TRBJ2-1): DGGITQSPKYLFRKEGQNVTLSCEQNLNHDAMYWYRQDPGQGLRLIYYSQIVNDFQKGDIAEGYSVSREKKESFPLTVTSAQKNPTAFYLCASSPSGAEQFFGPGTRLTVL.

This clone was seen just once. The rearrangement uses TRBV7-2 and TRBJ1-4; D ambiguous. The V gene's germline CDR1 is SGHTA and CDR2 FQGNSA. The CDR3 runs to 16 residues. V was clipped by 2 bases and J by 4 bases, with 14 bases between them. The CDR3 loop is CASSLSPRRLNEKLFF. The DNA for the CDR3 is TGTGCCAGCAGCTTAAGTCCTAGACGACTTAATGAAAAACTGTTTTTT. The variable domain in full, with the rest retrieved from reference TRBV7-2 and TRBJ1-4, is GAGVSQSPSNKVTEKGKDVELRCDPISGHTALYWYRQSLGQGLEFLIYFQGNSAPDKSGLPSDRFSAERTGGSVSTLTIQRTQQEDSAVYLCASSLSPRRLNEKLFFGSGTQLSVL.

The CDR3 spells CASSQSGALGGYGYTF. The DNA for the CDR3 is TGCGCCAGCAGTCAATCGGGGGCGCTAGGGGGCTATGGCTACACCTTC. The V gene is TRBV23-1, the J gene TRBJ1-2; a weak D match, TRBD1 (6 bases). TRBV23-1 is reported as an ORF; its role is uncertain. The CDR3 covers 16 residues. With 0 bases removed from V and 4 bases from J, the gap between germline ends came to 15 bases.

The J gene is TRBJ2-3, the V gene TRBV5-4, with 7 bases lining up with TRBD2. CDR1 is SGHNT and CDR2 is YYREEE in the germline V gene (reference sequence). The CDR3 has 17 residues. Trimming removed 0 bases from V and 2 bases from J; junction bases left unmatched: 9. The CDR3 protein is CASSLGGGGGTTDTQYF. CDR3 nucleotide sequence: TGTGCCAGCAGCTTGGGGGGAGGCGGGGGAACCACAGATACGCAGTATTTT.

The gene calls are TRBV12-1 and TRBJ2-7; TRBD2, the table's D call, was not compared with the DNA. TRBV12-1 is a listed pseudogene. CDR3 length: 15 residues. The CDR3 DNA reads as TGTGCCAGCAGCTCGCTAGCGGGGCCCTCCTACGAGCAGTACTTC. Its protein product is CASSSLAGPSYEQYF.

This chain uses TRBV9 with TRBJ2-5, with D possibly TRBD2 on 5 matching bases. CDR1 is SGDLS, CDR2 YYNGEE, per germline. CDR3 length: 12 residues. Trimming pared 2 bases from V and 5 bases from J, leaving 7 bases between. The CDR3 reads CASSVTGETQYF. Written as DNA, the CDR3 is TGTGCCAGCAGCGTCACGGGGGAGACCCAGTACTTC. Looking up the rest from reference TRBV9 and TRBJ2-5 gives the full variable domain: DSGVTQTPKHLITATGQRVTLRCSPRSGDLSVYWYQQSLDQGLQFLIQYYNGEERAKGNILERFSAQQFPDLHSELNLSSLELGDSALYFCASSVTGETQYFGPGTRLLVL.